The T cell receptor beta chain under discussion was sequenced for a study of T-cell reconstitution after alpha-beta-depleted transplantation in children. The TCRbeta library incorporated unique molecular identifiers. Using its own MiXCR run on the PCR reads, TCRdb lists one record per CDR3 protein. This table has more than 450,000 distinct CDR3 sequences, around 17% appearing once. This clonotype was seen more than once but under ten times. CDR3 length equals 14 residues. Germline values: CDR1 SGHRS, CDR2 YFSETQ. The ends lost 1 base at V and 5 bases at J; junction bases unmatched: 4. The clonotype was recovered from a human donor who donated a stem cell graft to a child with acute lymphoblastic leukemia. Sequences were derived from PBMCs from the stem cell graft donor, sampled from the stem cell graft. This sequence joins TRBV5-1 and TRBJ2-3, with 7 bases aligning to TRBD1. CDR3 protein: CASSLTGAQDTQYF. CDR3 in DNA: TGCGCCAGCAGCTTGACAGGGGCCCAAGATACGCAGTATTTT.